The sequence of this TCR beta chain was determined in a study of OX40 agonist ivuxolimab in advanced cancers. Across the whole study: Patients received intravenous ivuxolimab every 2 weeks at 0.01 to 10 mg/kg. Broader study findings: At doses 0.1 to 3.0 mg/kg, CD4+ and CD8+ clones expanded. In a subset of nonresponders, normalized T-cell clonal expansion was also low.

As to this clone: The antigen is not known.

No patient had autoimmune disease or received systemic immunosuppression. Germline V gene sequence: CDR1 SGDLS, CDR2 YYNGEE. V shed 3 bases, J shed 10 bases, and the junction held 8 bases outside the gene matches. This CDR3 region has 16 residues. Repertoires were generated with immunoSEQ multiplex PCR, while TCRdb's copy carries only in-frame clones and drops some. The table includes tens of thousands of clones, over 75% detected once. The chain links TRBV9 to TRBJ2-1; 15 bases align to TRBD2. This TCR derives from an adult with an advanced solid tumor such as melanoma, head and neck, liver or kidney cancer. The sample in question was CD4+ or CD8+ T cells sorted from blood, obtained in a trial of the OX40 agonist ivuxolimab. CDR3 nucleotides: TGTGCCAGCAGCGCCCCGGGACTAGCGGGAGGTGGGGAGCAGTTCTTC. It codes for CASSAPGLAGGGEQFF.